This passage covers 6 T cell receptor beta chains from one sample sequenced in a study of T cell responses to AZD1222 COVID-19 vaccine. Assay used: immunoSEQ multiplex PCR; TCRdb lists only in-frame clones, some missing. The sample records around 130,000 clones, roughly 93% being singletons. The sample was peripheral blood, taken on day 0 of AZD1222 vaccination. Receptors were obtained from an adult in good health.

The chain links TRBV27 to TRBJ1-2, with 8 nucleotides matching TRBD1. CDR3 length equals 13 residues. Germline loops: CDR1 MNHEY, CDR2 SMNVEV (reference sequence). V was clipped by 6 bases and J by 6 bases; unmatched bases: 6. The DNA of the CDR3 is TGTGCCAGCAGGACACGACAGGGGAATGGCTACACCTTC. Its translation: CASRTRQGNGYTF.

The V call is TRBV28, the J call TRBJ1-5, with no clear D. The CDR3 extends over 12 amino acids. CDR1 and CDR2 (germline): MDHEN, SYDVKM. With 7 bases removed from V and 1 base from J, the gap between germline ends came to 5 bases. DNA for the CDR3: TGTGCCAGCAAACCAAGCAATCAGCCCCAGCATTTT. As protein: CASKPSNQPQHF.

This chain joins TRBV9 and TRBJ2-7; 8 bases are shared with TRBD2. Looked up from germline, CDR1 is SGDLS and CDR2 is YYNGEE. The CDR3 has 13 amino acids. The trim removed 3 bases at V and 3 bases at J, leaving 2 bases unmatched. CDR3 loop: CASSGRGGYEQYF. In DNA form, the CDR3 reads TGTGCCAGCAGCGGCCGGGGGGGCTACGAGCAGTACTTC.

The chain joins TRBV4-1 to TRBJ2-5, with D unresolved. V lost 2 bases, J lost 3 bases, and 10 bases lay in between. Germline V gene data show CDR1 as MGHRA and CDR2 as YSYEKL. This CDR3 has 14 residues. CDR3 region: CASSQNRIEETQYF. The CDR3 DNA is TGCGCCAGCAGCCAAAACCGGATTGAAGAGACCCAGTACTTC.

J is TRBJ1-3 and V is TRBV10-3, with a possible D match to TRBD1 (6 bases). The germline V and J ends were trimmed by 6 bases and 0 bases, with 12 bases remaining between them. This CDR3 contains 15 residues. Germline CDR1 reads ENHRY; CDR2 reads SYGVKD. Here the CDR3 DNA reads TGTGCCATCAGAGCAGGGGTCAGCTCTGGAAACACCATATATTTT. It codes for CAIRAGVSSGNTIYF.

J is TRBJ1-6 and V is TRBV28; D gene uncertain. V was shortened by 3 bases and J by 6 bases, with 9 bases between the two germline ends. There are 14 residues in the CDR3. CDR1 MDHEN and CDR2 SYDVKM come from the germline V gene. DNA for the CDR3: TGTGCCAGCAGTTTGCAGGATCTTAATTCACCCCTCCACTTT. It encodes CASSLQDLNSPLHF.